The 27 T cell receptor beta chains presented below share a single source sample, sequenced in a study of T cells in Graves' hyperthyroidism and ophthalmopathy (dated by TCRdb to 2018 to 2020). The method behind the library was multiplex PCR. The listed sequencing device is Illumina HiSeq 2000. The TCR beta CDR3 regions were amplified from RNA transcripts. A first-round RT-PCR of the TCR CDR3 used the HTBI primer set with the Qiagen OneStep RT-PCR kit. TCRdb itself trimmed the public reads at Q25 with fastp, ran MiXCR and retained productive beta chains. When rows share a CDR3 protein, they turn into one entry using the most common DNA and genes. In this sample the table shows roughly 710,000 distinct CDR3 sequences, about a third of which occur a single time. Approximately 31% of the sample goes to the ten largest clones. Sample: blood. These receptors were collected from a woman in her thirties or forties with Graves' hyperthyroidism.

At least ten counts were recorded for this clonotype. The rearrangement joins TRBV20-1 to TRBJ2-7, with 15 bases lining up with TRBD2. Germline V CDR1 and CDR2: DFQATT, SNEGSKA (reference sequence). V shed 5 bases, J shed 7 bases, and the junction held 6 bases outside the gene matches. The CDR3 contains 14 residues. The CDR3 loop is CSAPGLAGGLEQYF. CDR3 sequence (DNA): TGCAGTGCTCCGGGACTAGCGGGAGGTCTGGAGCAGTACTTC.

A single count supports this clonotype. The chain uses TRBV19 and TRBJ1-4; 8 nucleotides align to TRBD1. The germline V gene has CDR1 LNHDA and CDR2 SQIVND (reference sequence). With V trimmed by 5 bases and J by 5 bases, 4 bases remained unmatched. The CDR3 consists of 14 residues. The CDR3 here is CASSADRANEKLFF. CDR3 in DNA: TGTGCCAGTAGTGCGGACAGGGCCAATGAAAAACTGTTTTTT. The variable domain in full, with the rest retrieved from reference TRBV19 and TRBJ1-4, is DGGITQSPKYLFRKEGQNVTLSCEQNLNHDAMYWYRQDPGQGLRLIYYSQIVNDFQKGDIAEGYSVSREKKESFPLTVTSAQKNPTAFYLCASSADRANEKLFFGSGTQLSVL.

There are many counts of this clonotype. The CDR3 nucleotides are TGTGCCACCAAGACTAGCGGGTCCTTAGACGAGCAGTACTTC. Protein sequence: CATKTSGSLDEQYF. The genes are TRBV10-3 and TRBJ2-7, with TRBD2 matching 10 bases. Germline-derived CDR1 and CDR2 are ENHRY and SYGVKD. This CDR3 has 14 residues. V was pared by 10 bases and J by 5 bases, with 11 bases of the junction left unmatched.

There are a few counts of this clonotype. The chain couples TRBV7-9 to TRBJ2-7; the D gene is possibly TRBD1 (6 bases). The CDR3 loop spans 15 amino acids. V lost 5 bases and J 2 bases, leaving 16 bases between the germline ends. The germline CDR1 and CDR2 sequences are SEHNR and FQNEAQ (reference sequence). The CDR3 bases are TGTGCCAGCAGCCGCCCCGTCGGGACACCCTACGAGCAGTACTTC. This codes for CASSRPVGTPYEQYF. The full variable domain, in which reference TRBV7-9 and TRBJ2-7 provide the parts outside the CDR3, is DTGVSQNPRHKITKRGQNVTFRCDPISEHNRLYWYRQTLGQGPEFLTYFQNEAQLEKSRLLSDRFSAERPKGSFSTLEIQRTEQGDSAMYLCASSRPVGTPYEQYFGPGTRLTVT.

This clonotype was seen only a few times. The chain joins TRBV12-5 to TRBJ1-2; 7 bases match TRBD1. This CDR3 spans 13 amino acids. Germline CDR1 LGHNT, CDR2 FRNRAP. The trim removed 7 bases at V and 5 bases at J, leaving 7 bases unmatched. The CDR3: CASASGTEYGYTF. CDR3 nucleotides: TGTGCTAGTGCCTCCGGGACAGAGTATGGCTACACCTTC.

This clonotype was seen ten or more times. V is TRBV10-2 and J is TRBJ2-5; no reliable D call. V lost 7 bases, J lost 5 bases, and 5 bases lay in between. Looked up from germline, CDR1 is WSHSY and CDR2 is SAAADI. The CDR3 covers 10 residues. CDR3 nucleotides: TGCGCCAGCATGGAGGAGACCCAGTACTTC. It specifies CASMEETQYF.

The gene calls are TRBV5-1 and TRBJ2-7; D might be TRBD2 (5 bases). The CDR3 spans 15 residues. Germline CDR1 is SGHRS and CDR2 is YFSETQ. Trimming stripped 5 bases from V and 7 bases from J, with 22 bases between. The CDR3 spells CASRGSSAGPGEQYF. DNA of the CDR3: TGCGCCAGCAGAGGTAGCTCGGCAGGCCCGGGAGAGCAGTACTTC.

This chain connects TRBV2 to TRBJ1-2, with D perhaps TRBD1 (6 bases). Germline CDR1 and CDR2: SNHLY and FYNNEI. The length of the CDR3 is 15 residues. The V gene lost 6 bases and the J gene lost 5 bases, with 19 bases spanning the gap. CDR3: CASSPDLVRGYGYTF. In DNA, the CDR3 is TGTGCCAGCAGCCCTGACCTGGTCAGGGGTTATGGCTACACCTTC.

The J gene is TRBJ2-5, the V gene TRBV12-3 or TRBV12-4; 11 bases match TRBD2. The CDR3 length is 14 residues. V trimming: 6 bases; J trimming: 5 bases; junction bases outside the gene matches: 5. DNA of the CDR3: TGTGCCAGCAGACCAACTAGCGGGAGTGAGACCCAGTACTTC. Amino acids: CASRPTSGSETQYF.

The V and J genes are TRBV6-5 and TRBJ1-5, with 9 bases identical to TRBD1. Per the germline V gene, CDR1 is MNHEY and CDR2 is SVGAGI. CDR3 length: 18 amino acids. The junction had 8 bases not matched to a gene; V was cut back by 2 bases and J by 0 bases. CDR3 loop: CASSYRVGQGLSNQPQHF. In DNA form, the CDR3 reads TGTGCCAGCAGTTACCGCGTGGGACAGGGCCTTAGCAATCAGCCCCAGCATTTT.

This clonotype was found many times. The V gene is TRBV5-5, the J gene TRBJ2-5; the match to TRBD2 covers 13 bases. The CDR3 sequence is 16 residues long. Germline V lookup: CDR1 SGHKS, CDR2 YYEKEE (reference sequence). The ends lost 4 bases at V and 4 bases at J; junction bases unmatched: 7. The CDR3 coding sequence is TGTGCCAGCAGCCTGCGGAGACTAGCGGGAGGAGAGACCCAGTACTTC. Translation: CASSLRRLAGGETQYF.

This clonotype was found many times. The chain joins TRBV20-1 to TRBJ1-1; D remains unclear. The V and J ends lost 0 bases and 4 bases respectively, with 15 bases between them. The CDR3 consists of 15 residues. Germline V gene sequence: CDR1 DFQATT, CDR2 SNEGSKA (reference sequence). The CDR3 loop is CSARDQSPRGTEAFF. CDR3 bases: TGCAGTGCTAGAGATCAGAGCCCTCGAGGCACTGAAGCTTTCTTT.

This clonotype was counted a few times. The CDR3 nucleotides read TGCGCCAGCAGCCACGTGGTAGTCAAGGGATTGGCTTCACCCCTCCACTTT. Protein product: CASSHVVVKGLASPLHF. The chain employs TRBV4-3 and TRBJ1-6; no firm D call. Trimming removed 3 bases from V and 9 bases from J, with 21 bases in between. Germline V gives CDR1 LGHNA, CDR2 YSLEER. CDR3 length: 17 residues.

The chain joins TRBV7-2 to TRBJ1-2, with 8 nucleotides matching TRBD1. The CDR3 totals 16 residues. Germline CDR1 is SGHTA and CDR2 is FQGNSA. After removal of 11 bases from V and 0 bases from J, the junction contained 14 bases not matched to a gene. DNA for the CDR3: TGTGCCTGCCAGATCCCGGACAGGGCCCCTAACTATGGCTACACCTTC. Translated: CACQIPDRAPNYGYTF.

The chain couples TRBV5-4 to TRBJ2-3, with no clear D. Looked up from germline, CDR1 is SGHNT and CDR2 is YYREEE (reference sequence). The CDR3 runs 13 residues. V was shortened by 3 bases and J by 1 base, with 6 bases between the two germline ends. CDR3 DNA sequence: TGTGCCAGCAGCTCGTCGGGCACAGATACGCAGTATTTT. Translation: CASSSSGTDTQYF.

The chain recombines TRBV7-3 with TRBJ1-2; 9 positions match TRBD1. The CDR3 covers 15 residues. The germline V gene encodes CDR1 SGHTA and CDR2 FQGTGA. V lost 5 bases to trimming and J lost 2 bases; unmatched junction nucleotides: 6. The CDR3 DNA reads as TGTGCCAGCAGCCTTACCGGGACAGGGAACTATGGCTACACCTTC. Its translation: CASSLTGTGNYGYTF.

This sequence joins TRBV12-3 or TRBV12-4 and TRBJ2-7; 9 nucleotides agree with TRBD2. This CDR3 has 17 amino acids. V trimming: 6 bases; J trimming: 6 bases; junction bases outside the gene matches: 18. The CDR3 region is CASRPRQGGTSISEQYF. CDR3 DNA: TGTGCCAGCAGACCACGCCAAGGGGGGACTAGCATATCCGAGCAGTACTTC.

Concerning this clonotype: This clone may be a read error of a much larger clone one base away. The gene calls are TRBV25-1 and TRBJ2-2; D remains unclear. CDR1 and CDR2 (germline): MGHDK, SYGVNS. The V and J ends lost 7 bases and 3 bases respectively, with 0 bases between them. The CDR3 is 10 amino acids. CDR3 DNA: TGTGCCAGCAACACCGGGGAGCTGTTTTTT. It codes for CASNTGELFF.

This chain joins TRBV2 and TRBJ2-3; D not resolved. The germline V and J ends were trimmed by 8 bases and 2 bases, with 11 bases remaining between them. Germline V CDR1 and CDR2: SNHLY, FYNNEI. CDR3 length equals 13 residues. In DNA, the CDR3 is TGTGCCAGCGAGTCTTCACACACAGATACGCAGTATTTT. Translating it yields CASESSHTDTQYF.

This rearrangement joins TRBV12-3 or TRBV12-4 to TRBJ1-1; D gene ambiguous. Trimming took off 7 bases at V and 11 bases at J, with 11 bases between the two ends. The CDR3 has 10 residues. In DNA, the CDR3 is TGTGCCAGCATAGGTCTTCGGGCTTTCTTT. It is translated as CASIGLRAFF.

The V and J genes are TRBV7-3 and TRBJ2-2; 7 bases match TRBD2. Trimming at V came to 7 bases and at J to 3 bases, leaving 5 bases not matched to a gene. The germline V gene encodes CDR1 SGHTA and CDR2 FQGTGA. The CDR3 sequence is 14 residues long. In DNA form, the CDR3 reads TGTGCCAGCACATCGGGGGGAGACACCGGGGAGCTGTTTTTT. As protein: CASTSGGDTGELFF.

The chain combines TRBV19 with TRBJ2-7; the match to TRBD2 covers 9 bases. CDR1 is LNHDA and CDR2 is SQIVND in the germline V gene (reference sequence). CDR3 size: 18 residues. Trimming at V came to 9 bases and at J to 0 bases, leaving 18 bases not matched to a gene. The CDR3 nucleotides read TGTGCCAGCAGTTACTCAACGGCGGGAGCGGGGGGCTCCTACGAGCAGTACTTC. This translates into CASSYSTAGAGGSYEQYF.

The chain couples TRBV29-1 to TRBJ1-1; no definite D call. V lost 8 bases and J lost 11, with 18 bases in between. This CDR3 is 11 amino acids long. CDR1 and CDR2 (germline): SQVTM, ANQGSEA. The CDR3 DNA is TGCAGCAGTTTATGGGCAGGAACGGCTTTCTTT. This sequence encodes CSSLWAGTAFF.

Turning to this clonotype: One end of the junction does not line up with germline, which may come from a read error. The V call is TRBV5-1, the J call TRBJ2-2, with TRBD2 matching over 7 bases. The CDR3 runs to 14 residues. The germline V gene has CDR1 SGHRS and CDR2 YFSETQ. CDR3 bases: TGTGCCAGCAGCCCCCGGACTAGTCCCGGGGAGCTGTTTTTT. Amino acids: CASSPRTSPGELFF.

Regarding this clonotype: At one of its ends the junction is not consistent with the germline gene, which may arise from a read error. The CDR3 loop is CASSQDENTGEPFF. DNA for the CDR3: TGCGCCAGCAGCCAAGATGAGAACACCGGGGAGCCGTTTTTT. The chain links TRBV5-4 to TRBJ2-2, with D perhaps matching TRBD2 (5 bases). This CDR3 comprises 14 residues. Germline V gives CDR1 SGHNT, CDR2 YYREEE (reference sequence).

The chain links TRBV27 to TRBJ1-5; D perhaps matches TRBD1 (5 bases). In germline, CDR1 is MNHEY, CDR2 SMNVEV (reference sequence). V was shortened by 6 bases and J by 11 bases, with 23 bases between the two germline ends. The CDR3 covers 15 residues. CDR3 sequence (DNA): TGTGCCAGCAGACTGAGTGTAGGGGCCCGAGAGACCCAGCATTTT. Encoded protein: CASRLSVGARETQHF.

This clonotype occurred a few times. V gene TRBV4-1 combines with J gene TRBJ1-3, with D hard to call. The germline V and J ends were trimmed by 0 bases and 1 base, with 7 bases remaining between them. Germline CDR1 MGHRA, CDR2 YSYEKL. The CDR3 spans 15 residues. The CDR3 loop reads CASSQDGGSGNTIYF. The CDR3 bases are TGCGCCAGCAGCCAAGATGGTGGATCTGGAAACACCATATATTTT.